One TCR beta chain is described in this entry. Its cognate antigen is unknown. Germline lookup yields CDR1 MNHEY and CDR2 SMNVEV (reference sequence). V lost 4 bases and J lost 7, with 23 bases in between. The CDR3 consists of 18 residues. The data stem from a study of T cell responses to AZD1222 COVID-19 vaccine. Background on the study: Second-dose recipients at about 4 or about 12 weeks were treated as one pooled group.

Study results and limitations: CD4 TCRs covered the whole spike, strongest at regions 160-218 and 743-854.

Data came from immunoSEQ multiplex PCR; TCRdb stores just in-frame clones and leaves some out. The sample lists approximately 120,000 clones, 88% occurring once. The chain uses TRBV27 and TRBJ1-6, with D hard to call. The sequence was obtained from an adult in good health. The sample was peripheral blood, taken on day 0 of AZD1222 vaccination. CDR3 sequence: CASSSLAVFVRKNSPLHF. CDR3 in DNA: TGTGCCAGCAGTTCCCTGGCGGTTTTCGTACGCAAAAATTCACCCCTCCACTTT.